One and the same sample provided the 15 T cell receptor beta chains below, sequenced in a study of T-cell reconstitution after alpha-beta-depleted transplantation in children. A TCRbeta library incorporating unique molecular identifiers was prepared. One entry per CDR3 protein, called by TCRdb with MiXCR from the PCR reads. This table holds about 590,000 distinct CDR3 sequences, 10% to 15% found once. Sequenced here: PBMCs, mostly from graft donor cells, sampled 360 days after TCRalphabeta/CD19-depleted stem cell transplant. These receptors were taken from a male patient between 10 and 17 years old who had a stem cell transplant for acute myeloid leukemia, so the T cells may come from the graft donor.

This chain uses TRBV10-3 with TRBJ2-3; no clear D. Germline V lookup: CDR1 ENHRY, CDR2 SYGVKD. V gave up 0 bases and J gave up 4 bases, with 11 bases separating them. The CDR3 is made up of 15 amino acids. In DNA, the CDR3 is TGTGCCATCAGTGAGTCCCTGTCCCCCGCAGATACGCAGTATTTT. It is translated as CAISESLSPADTQYF.

The CDR3 region has the DNA TGTGCCATCACCGTCTCCAGGGGAAAAAACACCGGGGAGCTGTTTTTT. This gives the protein CAITVSRGKNTGELFF. J is TRBJ2-2 and V is TRBV10-3, with D perhaps TRBD1 (6 bases). Germline CDR1 is ENHRY and CDR2 is SYGVKD. The CDR3 runs 16 residues. Trimming removed 7 bases at V and 2 bases at J, with 17 bases between.

This clonotype was found a few times. The genes are TRBV20-1 and TRBJ2-7; D gene uncertain. CDR1 and CDR2 (germline): DFQATT, SNEGSKA (reference sequence). There are 12 residues in the CDR3. Between the trimmed V and J ends, which lost 0 bases and 6 bases, there was a span of 9 bases. CDR3 bases: TGCAGTGCTAGAGAAAGGTGCTGCGAGCAGTACTTC. Its translation is CSARERCCEQYF.

The gene calls are TRBV7-2 and TRBJ2-7; TRBD2 might be the D (6 bases). Trimming shortened V by 5 bases and J by 7 bases, and 15 bases separated the two germline ends. Per germline, CDR1 SGHTA and CDR2 FQGNSA. The CDR3 covers 13 residues. CDR3 coding DNA: TGTGCCAGCAGCCACACTAGCCCTCGGGAGCAGTACTTC. Translated: CASSHTSPREQYF.

This clonotype was counted many times. The gene calls are TRBV20-1 and TRBJ2-7; D remains ambiguous. The CDR3 length is 10 residues. Trimming pared 3 bases from V and 2 bases from J, leaving 2 bases between. Germline values: CDR1 DFQATT, CDR2 SNEGSKA (reference sequence). The CDR3 spells CSASTYEQYF. The CDR3 bases are TGCAGTGCTAGTACCTACGAGCAGTACTTC.

This clonotype was detected once. Here the CDR3 reads CASSSIARTDTQYF. DNA of the CDR3: TGTGCCAGCAGCTCCATAGCTAGGACAGATACGCAGTATTTT. The rearrangement uses TRBV6-1 and TRBJ2-3; D not certain. V lost 6 bases and J lost 3, with 13 bases in between. Germline CDR1 is MNHNS and CDR2 is SASEGT. The CDR3 totals 14 residues.

V is TRBV19 and J is TRBJ2-2, with a possible D match to TRBD1 (7 bases). Germline CDR1 reads LNHDA; CDR2 reads SQIVND (reference sequence). This CDR3 has 14 residues. V lost 7 bases to trimming and J lost 5 bases, with 14 bases between them. CDR3 in amino acids: CASNTGAGTGELFF. CDR3 DNA sequence: TGTGCCAGTAACACAGGGGCGGGGACCGGGGAGCTGTTTTTT.

J is TRBJ1-3 and V is TRBV29-1; 7 bases are a match to TRBD1. Trimming took 4 bases from V and 4 from J; bases not matched to a gene: 4. This CDR3 is built from 13 residues. From germline, CDR1 is SQVTM and CDR2 ANQGSEA. The CDR3 DNA is TGCAGCGTTGGGGACAGTGGGGGAAACACCATATATTTT. This sequence encodes CSVGDSGGNTIYF. Supplemented by reference TRBV29-1 and TRBJ1-3, the full variable domain reads SAVISQKPSRDICQRGTSLTIQCQVDSQVTMMFWYRQQPGQSLTLIATANQGSEATYESGFVIDKFPISRPNLTFSTLTVSNMSPEDSSIYLCSVGDSGGNTIYFGEGSWLTVV.

This clonotype appeared once. The chain uses TRBV30 and TRBJ2-7, with 9 bases aligning to TRBD2. Trimming at V came to 0 bases and at J to 3 bases, leaving 3 bases not matched to a gene. The CDR3 totals 14 residues. Per the germline V gene, CDR1 is GTSNPN and CDR2 is SVGIG (reference sequence). The DNA of the CDR3 is TGTGCCTGGAGTGTATTAGCGGGAGTCTACGAGCAGTACTTC. Protein: CAWSVLAGVYEQYF. The whole variable domain, filled in from reference TRBV30 and TRBJ2-7, reads SQTIHQWPATLVQPVGSPLSLECTVEGTSNPNLYWYRQAAGRGLQLLFYSVGIGQISSEVPQNLSASRPQDRQFILSSKKLLLSDSGFYLCAWSVLAGVYEQYFGPGTRLTVT.

The table lists this clonotype with many counts. V is TRBV3-1 and J is TRBJ2-2, with TRBD1 as a possible D gene (6 bases). Per germline, CDR1 LGHDT and CDR2 YNNKEL (reference sequence). V lost 4 bases and J lost 1, with 16 bases in between. The CDR3 contains 17 residues. The CDR3 loop reads CASSRVSGTLNTGELFF. The CDR3 bases are TGTGCCAGCAGCCGAGTATCCGGGACATTGAACACCGGGGAGCTGTTTTTT. The variable domain in full, with the rest retrieved from reference TRBV3-1 and TRBJ2-2, is DTAVSQTPKYLVTQMGNDKSIKCEQNLGHDTMYWYKQDSKKFLKIMFSYNNKELIINETVPNRFSPKSPDKAHLNLHINSLELGDSAVYFCASSRVSGTLNTGELFFGEGSRLTVL.

This clonotype was counted between two and nine times. This chain connects TRBV7-2 to TRBJ2-7; 9 bases align to TRBD2. The CDR3 spans 16 residues. Germline V lookup: CDR1 SGHTA, CDR2 FQGNSA. V gave up 1 base and J gave up 2 bases; unmatched junction bases: 6. This CDR3 reads CASSLGIGGRAYEQYF. The CDR3 DNA reads as TGTGCCAGCAGCTTAGGTATCGGCGGGAGGGCCTACGAGCAGTACTTC.

This clonotype was seen only a few times. The genes are TRBV20-1 and TRBJ2-2; TRBD1 aligns across 7 bases. Germline V lookup: CDR1 DFQATT, CDR2 SNEGSKA (reference sequence). Losses at the gene ends were 8 bases for V and 3 bases for J; bases not matched to a gene: 15. This CDR3 comprises 16 residues. For the CDR3, the DNA is TGCAGTCTGATTAAGCGACAGGGTCTACACACCGGGGAGCTGTTTTTT. This sequence encodes CSLIKRQGLHTGELFF.

This rearrangement joins TRBV2 to TRBJ2-7, with TRBD2 matching over 7 bases. Germline-derived CDR1 and CDR2 are SNHLY and FYNNEI. J lost 1 base, V lost 3 bases, and 6 bases had no gene match. This CDR3 contains 15 residues. The CDR3, as DNA: TGTGCCAGCAGTGAGCTAGCGGCCAGTTCCTACGAGCAGTACTTC. The encoded protein is CASSELAASSYEQYF.

This clonotype was counted many times. V is TRBV20-1 and J is TRBJ2-3; D may be TRBD2 (6 bases). The CDR3 sequence is 14 residues long. The V and J ends lost 3 bases and 3 bases respectively, with 13 bases between them. Germline-derived CDR1 and CDR2 are DFQATT and SNEGSKA (reference sequence). The CDR3 coding sequence is TGCAGTGCTAGCGGCGCGGGATGGACAGATACGCAGTATTTT. This encodes CSASGAGWTDTQYF.

Only a few counts were recorded for this clonotype. The V and J genes are TRBV20-1 and TRBJ2-7, with a possible D match to TRBD2 (5 bases). This CDR3 spans 12 amino acids. Per germline, CDR1 DFQATT and CDR2 SNEGSKA (reference sequence). Trimming removed 2 bases from V and 9 bases from J, with 14 bases in between. The DNA for the CDR3 is TGCAGTGCTAGAAGTCTCGGACTGGGGCAGTACTTC. Amino acids: CSARSLGLGQYF.